Reported below is one T cell receptor (beta chain). Its matching antigen is unknown. In the PCR, 60 Vbeta and 13 Jbeta primers were used. This table comes from immunoSEQ multiplex PCR, and its TCRdb copy is limited to in-frame clones, with some not included. The sample holds some 130,000 clones; approximately 80% are singletons and the top ten take approximately 11%. These data belong to a study of cytomegalovirus exposure and HLA in healthy donors. Whole-study findings and limits: Several of the most significant clusters appeared linked to common viral pathogens, based on a later analysis. With later analysis, a missense DCLRE1C variant became linked to TCR beta V- and J-gene trimming. TCR beta V segments were, for the most part, productive about 87% or about 30% of the time in an earlier analysis.

It was healthy bone marrow donors who served as donors. The origin of this receptor is a male donor in good health and CMV-seropositive. Input material: PBMCs.

The CDR3 nucleotides read TGTGCCAGCAGCTTGGTCCGGGAGAGCAATCAGCCCCAGCATTTT. It codes for CASSLVRESNQPQHF. The chain employs TRBV5-6 and TRBJ1-5; no definite D call. The CDR3 runs to 15 residues. Germline V CDR1 and CDR2: SGHDT, YYEEEE. With 0 bases removed from V and 1 base from J, the gap between germline ends came to 8 bases. Variable domain in full (rest from reference TRBV5-6 and TRBJ1-5): DAGVTQSPTHLIKTRGQQVTLRCSPKSGHDTVSWYQQALGQGPQFIFQYYEEEERQRGNFPDRFSGHQFPNYSSELNVNALLLGDSALYLCASSLVRESNQPQHFGDGTRLSIL.